The 4 T cell receptor beta chains given below trace back to one sample, sequenced in a study of blood T cells in healthy people across ages. It was with a sample-barcoded 5' primer and a J-beta primer mix that a second PCR of roughly 7 to 12 cycles was run. TCRdb redid the calling of the 5' RACE reads with MiXCR, one entry per CDR3 protein. The sample holds about 1.6 million distinct CDR3 sequences; 30% to 35% are singletons and the top ten take approximately 11%. Sequencing input: blood. The receptors were gathered from a woman aged 30 to 39 in good health.

This clonotype was detected only a few times. Here the CDR3 reads CSATTAKQETQYF. The CDR3 nucleotides are TGCAGCGCAACGACAGCCAAACAAGAGACCCAGTACTTC. This rearrangement joins TRBV29-1 to TRBJ2-5; D possibly corresponds to TRBD1 (5 bases). V was trimmed by 7 bases and J by 2 bases, leaving 14 bases between them. The CDR3 runs 13 residues. Germline CDR1 and CDR2: SQVTM and ANQGSEA.

On this clonotype itself: Possible read error: a much larger clone is one base away. V gene TRBV28 combines with J gene TRBJ1-5, with TRBD1 as a possible D gene (5 bases). Germline CDR1 and CDR2: MDHEN and SYDVKM. The CDR3 has 16 residues. Trimming removed 4 bases from V and 7 bases from J, with 20 bases in between. CDR3 DNA sequence: TGTGCCAGCAGTTCCAGAGAGAACGGGGGTCTCCAGCCCCAGCATTTT. Translating it yields CASSSRENGGLQPQHF. Drawing the rest from reference TRBV28 and TRBJ1-5, the complete variable domain is DVKVTQSSRYLVKRTGEKVFLECVQDMDHENMFWYRQDPGLGLRLIYFSYDVKMKEKGDIPEGYSVSREKKERFSLILESASTNQTSMYLCASSSRENGGLQPQHFGDGTRLSIL.

This clonotype was recorded only once. The V call is TRBV21-1, the J call TRBJ1-1; the tabulated D call, TRBD1, remains unverified against the DNA. TRBV21-1 is recorded as a pseudogene. CDR3 length: 16 residues. The CDR3 DNA follows: TGTGCCAGCAGCAGATTAGAGGGGACAGCGAACACTGAAGCTTTCTTT. Residues: CASSRLEGTANTEAFF.

This clonotype came up many times. The chain joins TRBV4-1 to TRBJ2-1, with 10 bases fitting TRBD2. The germline V gene encodes CDR1 MGHRA and CDR2 YSYEKL. Losses at the gene ends were 5 bases for V and 4 bases for J; bases not matched to a gene: 5. This CDR3 contains 15 residues. The CDR3 loop is CASSAWTSGYNEQFF. The CDR3 coding sequence is TGCGCCAGCAGCGCCTGGACTAGCGGATACAATGAGCAGTTCTTC.